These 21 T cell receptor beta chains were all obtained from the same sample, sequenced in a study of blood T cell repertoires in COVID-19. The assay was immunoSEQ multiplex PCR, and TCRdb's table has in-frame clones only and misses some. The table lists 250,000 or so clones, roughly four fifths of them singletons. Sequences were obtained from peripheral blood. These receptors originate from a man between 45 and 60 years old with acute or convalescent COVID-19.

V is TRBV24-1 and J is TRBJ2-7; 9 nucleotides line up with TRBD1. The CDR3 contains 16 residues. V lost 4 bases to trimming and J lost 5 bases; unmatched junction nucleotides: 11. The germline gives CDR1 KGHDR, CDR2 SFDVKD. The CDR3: CATSDPPGQGSNEQYF. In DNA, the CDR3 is TGTGCCACCAGTGACCCCCCGGGACAGGGTTCCAACGAGCAGTACTTC.

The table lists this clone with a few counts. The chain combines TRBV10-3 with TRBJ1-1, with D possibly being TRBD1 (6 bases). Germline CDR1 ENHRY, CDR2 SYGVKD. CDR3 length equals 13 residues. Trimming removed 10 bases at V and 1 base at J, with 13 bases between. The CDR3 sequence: CASGGQANTEAFF. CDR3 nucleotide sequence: TGTGCCAGCGGGGGCCAGGCGAACACTGAAGCTTTCTTT.

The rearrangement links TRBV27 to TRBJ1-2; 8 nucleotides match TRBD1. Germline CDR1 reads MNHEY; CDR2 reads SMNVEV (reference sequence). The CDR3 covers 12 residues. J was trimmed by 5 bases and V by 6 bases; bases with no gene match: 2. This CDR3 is CASRRTGYGYTF. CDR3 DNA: TGTGCCAGCAGACGGACAGGGTATGGCTACACCTTC.

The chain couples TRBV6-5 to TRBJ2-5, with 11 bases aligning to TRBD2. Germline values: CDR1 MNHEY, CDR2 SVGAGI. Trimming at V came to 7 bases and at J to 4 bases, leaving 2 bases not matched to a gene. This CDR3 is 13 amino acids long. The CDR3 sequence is CASTTSGRETQYF. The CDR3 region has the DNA TGTGCCAGCACAACTAGCGGGAGAGAGACCCAGTACTTC.

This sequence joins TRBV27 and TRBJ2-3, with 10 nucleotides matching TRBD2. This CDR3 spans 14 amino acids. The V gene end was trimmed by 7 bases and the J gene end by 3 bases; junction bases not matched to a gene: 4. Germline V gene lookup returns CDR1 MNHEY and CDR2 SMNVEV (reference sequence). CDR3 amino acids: CASKSGGVTDTQYF. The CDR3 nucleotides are TGTGCCAGCAAGAGCGGGGGGGTGACAGATACGCAGTATTTT.

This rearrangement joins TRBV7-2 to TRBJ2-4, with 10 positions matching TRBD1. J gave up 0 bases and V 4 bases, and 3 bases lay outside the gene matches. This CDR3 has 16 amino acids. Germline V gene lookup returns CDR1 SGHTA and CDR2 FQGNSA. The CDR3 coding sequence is TGTGCCAGCAGCTCCCGGGACAGGGGAGCCAAAAACATTCAGTACTTC. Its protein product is CASSSRDRGAKNIQYF.

DNA for the CDR3: TGTGCCAGCAGCTACGGACAGGGGTACTACGAGCAGTACTTC. Translation: CASSYGQGYYEQYF. This chain links TRBV11-2 with TRBJ2-7; 9 nucleotides line up with TRBD1. CDR3 size: 14 residues. V was clipped by 4 bases and J by 3 bases; unmatched bases: 4. Germline loops: CDR1 SGHAT, CDR2 FQNNGV.

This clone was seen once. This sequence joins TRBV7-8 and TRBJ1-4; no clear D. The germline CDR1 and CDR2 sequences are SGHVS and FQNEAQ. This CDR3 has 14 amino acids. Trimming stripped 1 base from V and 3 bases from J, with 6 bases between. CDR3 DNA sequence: TGTGCCAGCAGCTTAGTTCAGGCTAATGAAAAACTGTTTTTT. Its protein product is CASSLVQANEKLFF.

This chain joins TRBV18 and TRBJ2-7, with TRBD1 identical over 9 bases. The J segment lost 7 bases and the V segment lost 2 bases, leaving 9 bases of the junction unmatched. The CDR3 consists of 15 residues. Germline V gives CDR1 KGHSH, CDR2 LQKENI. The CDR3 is CASSPAGQGLEEQYF. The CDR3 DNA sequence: TGTGCCAGCTCACCAGCGGGACAGGGCTTAGAGGAGCAGTACTTC.

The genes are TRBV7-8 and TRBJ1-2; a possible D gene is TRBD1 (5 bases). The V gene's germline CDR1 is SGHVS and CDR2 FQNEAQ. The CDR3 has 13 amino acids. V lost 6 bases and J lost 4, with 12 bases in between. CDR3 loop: CASSYGGSYGYTF. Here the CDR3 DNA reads TGTGCCAGCAGTTATGGGGGGAGCTATGGCTACACCTTC. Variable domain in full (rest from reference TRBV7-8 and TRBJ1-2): GAGVSQSPRYKVAKRGQDVALRCDPISGHVSLFWYQQALGQGPEFLTYFQNEAQLDKSGLPSDRFFAERPEGSVSTLKIQRTQQEDSAVYLCASSYGGSYGYTFGSGTRLTVV.

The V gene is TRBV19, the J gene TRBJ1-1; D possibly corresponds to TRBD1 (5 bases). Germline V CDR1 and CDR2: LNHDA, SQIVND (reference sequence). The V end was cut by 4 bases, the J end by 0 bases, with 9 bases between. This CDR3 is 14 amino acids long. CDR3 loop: CASSNQGMNTEAFF. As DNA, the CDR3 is TGTGCCAGTAGTAATCAGGGTATGAACACTGAAGCTTTCTTT. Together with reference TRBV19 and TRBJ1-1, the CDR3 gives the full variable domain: DGGITQSPKYLFRKEGQNVTLSCEQNLNHDAMYWYRQDPGQGLRLIYYSQIVNDFQKGDIAEGYSVSREKKESFPLTVTSAQKNPTAFYLCASSNQGMNTEAFFGQGTRLTVV.

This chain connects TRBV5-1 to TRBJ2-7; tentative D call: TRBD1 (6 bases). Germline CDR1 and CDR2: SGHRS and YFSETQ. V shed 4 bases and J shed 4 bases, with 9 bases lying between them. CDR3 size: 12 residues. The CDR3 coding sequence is TGCGCCAGCAGCGCCACAGGGTACGAGCAGTACTTC. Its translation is CASSATGYEQYF.

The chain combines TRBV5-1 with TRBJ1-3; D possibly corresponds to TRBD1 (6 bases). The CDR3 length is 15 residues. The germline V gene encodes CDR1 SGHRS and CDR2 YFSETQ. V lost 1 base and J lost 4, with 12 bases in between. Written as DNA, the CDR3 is TGCGCCAGCAGCTTGCAGGGGTTATTAGGAAACACCATATATTTT. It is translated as CASSLQGLLGNTIYF.

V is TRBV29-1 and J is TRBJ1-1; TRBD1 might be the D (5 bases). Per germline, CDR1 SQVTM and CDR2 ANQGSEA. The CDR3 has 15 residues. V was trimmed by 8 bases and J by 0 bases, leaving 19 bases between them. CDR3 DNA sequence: TGCAGCTATCAGGGCCTCGACACTATGAACACTGAAGCTTTCTTT. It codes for CSYQGLDTMNTEAFF.

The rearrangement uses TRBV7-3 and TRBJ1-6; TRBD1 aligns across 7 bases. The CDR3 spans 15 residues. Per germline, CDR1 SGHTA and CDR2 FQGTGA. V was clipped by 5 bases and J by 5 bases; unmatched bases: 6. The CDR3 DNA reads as TGTGCCAGCAGCAAGAACAGGGGTGATAATTCACCCCTCCACTTT. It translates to CASSKNRGDNSPLHF.

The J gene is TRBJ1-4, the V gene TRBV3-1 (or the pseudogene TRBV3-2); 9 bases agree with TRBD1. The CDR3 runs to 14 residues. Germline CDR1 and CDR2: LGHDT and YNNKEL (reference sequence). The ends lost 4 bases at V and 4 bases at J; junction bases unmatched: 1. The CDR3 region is CASSRGQGNEKLFF. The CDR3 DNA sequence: TGTGCCAGCAGCCGGGGACAGGGTAATGAAAAACTGTTTTTT.

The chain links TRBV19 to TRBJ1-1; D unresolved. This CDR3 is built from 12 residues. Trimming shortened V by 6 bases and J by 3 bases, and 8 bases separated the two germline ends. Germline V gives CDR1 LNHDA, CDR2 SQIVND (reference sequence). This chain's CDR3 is CASSKTYTEAFF. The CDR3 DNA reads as TGTGCCAGTAGCAAAACATACACTGAAGCTTTCTTT.

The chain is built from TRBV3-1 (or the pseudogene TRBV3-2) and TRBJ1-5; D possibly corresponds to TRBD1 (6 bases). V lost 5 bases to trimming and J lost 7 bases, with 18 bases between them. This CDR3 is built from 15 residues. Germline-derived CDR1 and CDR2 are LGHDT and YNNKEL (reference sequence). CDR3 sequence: CASSARGQSLQPQHF. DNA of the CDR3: TGTGCCAGCAGCGCAAGGGGACAAAGCTTGCAGCCCCAGCATTTT.

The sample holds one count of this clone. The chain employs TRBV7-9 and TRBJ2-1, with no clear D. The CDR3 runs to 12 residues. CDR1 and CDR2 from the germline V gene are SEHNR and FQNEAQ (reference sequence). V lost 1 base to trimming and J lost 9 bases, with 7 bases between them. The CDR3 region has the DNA TGTGCCAGCAGCTTAGGAGGAACTGAGCAGTTCTTC. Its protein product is CASSLGGTEQFF.

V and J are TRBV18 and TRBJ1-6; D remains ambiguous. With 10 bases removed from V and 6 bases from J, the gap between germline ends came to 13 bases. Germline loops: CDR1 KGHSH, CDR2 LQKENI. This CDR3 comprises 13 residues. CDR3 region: CATTGNPNSPLHF. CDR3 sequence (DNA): TGTGCCACCACCGGGAACCCTAATTCACCCCTCCACTTT.

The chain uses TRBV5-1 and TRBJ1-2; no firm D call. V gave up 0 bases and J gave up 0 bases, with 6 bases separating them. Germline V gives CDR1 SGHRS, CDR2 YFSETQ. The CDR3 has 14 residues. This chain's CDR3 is CASSLAQTNYGYTF. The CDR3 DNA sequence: TGCGCCAGCAGCTTGGCACAGACTAACTATGGCTACACCTTC.